This entry lists 17 T cell receptor beta chains sequenced from one sample in a study of blood T cell repertoires in COVID-19. Some clones are missing from TCRdb's copy, which holds only in-frame ones; the method was immunoSEQ multiplex PCR. The sample carries about 220,000 clones, about 86% recorded once. Sequencing used peripheral blood. Receptors originate from a woman aged 45-60 years with acute or convalescent COVID-19.

This clone was seen only once. The chain carries TRBV7-3 and TRBJ2-1; TRBD2 is a possible D gene (5 bases). V lost 5 bases and J 1 base, leaving 12 bases between the germline ends. Germline CDR1 SGHTA, CDR2 FQGTGA. The CDR3 has 15 amino acids. CDR3 nucleotides: TGTGCCAGCAGCCCGGAGCGGTTGTCCTACAATGAGCAGTTCTTC. Amino acids: CASSPERLSYNEQFF.

The J gene is TRBJ2-7, the V gene TRBV19; a possible D gene is TRBD1 (5 bases). The CDR3 covers 14 residues. CDR1 and CDR2 (germline): LNHDA, SQIVND (reference sequence). Deletions cut 3 bases from V and 6 bases from J, with 15 bases between. The DNA of the CDR3 is TGTGCCAGTAGTATTGCTTTGACAGTATCCGAGCAGTACTTC. It encodes CASSIALTVSEQYF.

The rearrangement links TRBV27 to TRBJ2-5; a weak D match, TRBD1 (6 bases). The CDR3 has 15 amino acids. V lost 2 bases and J 3 bases, leaving 13 bases between the germline ends. The germline CDR1 and CDR2 sequences are MNHEY and SMNVEV (reference sequence). CDR3 protein: CASSLDRMGEETQYF. CDR3 coding DNA: TGTGCCAGCAGTTTAGACAGGATGGGGGAAGAGACCCAGTACTTC.

The chain joins TRBV12-3 or TRBV12-4 to TRBJ1-2; D unclear. V lost 3 bases and J lost 4, with 6 bases in between. The CDR3 has 12 amino acids. The CDR3 region has the DNA TGTGCCAGCAGTTTTGGGAGCTATGGCTACACCTTC. This gives the protein CASSFGSYGYTF.

CDR3 bases: TGTGCCATCAGTGAGTCGGATGGGCTGACGGGGGCCAACGTCCTGACTTTC. Protein sequence: CAISESDGLTGANVLTF. The rearrangement uses TRBV10-3 and TRBJ2-6, with D unresolved. Trimming removed 0 bases from V and 4 bases from J, with 13 bases in between. This CDR3 region has 17 residues. Looked up from germline, CDR1 is ENHRY and CDR2 is SYGVKD.

V usage is TRBV18 and J usage is TRBJ2-2; D not resolved. CDR1 and CDR2 from the germline V gene are KGHSH and LQKENI. Between the trimmed V and J ends, which lost 1 base and 0 bases, there was a span of 6 bases. The CDR3 extends over 15 amino acids. This chain's CDR3 is CASSPLTANTGELFF. CDR3 sequence (DNA): TGTGCCAGCTCACCACTCACAGCGAACACCGGGGAGCTGTTTTTT.

This clone was recorded only once. The chain has TRBV19 and TRBJ1-1; D gene uncertain. Germline CDR1 and CDR2: LNHDA and SQIVND (reference sequence). The V end lost 3 bases, the J end lost 0 bases, and 11 bases lay between the germline ends. The CDR3 runs 15 residues. The CDR3 bases are TGTGCCAGTAGTATGTTTCGAGGGCTGAACACTGAAGCTTTCTTT. It yields the protein CASSMFRGLNTEAFF.

The chain carries TRBV25-1 and TRBJ2-1; D remains unclear. The CDR3 has 15 residues. Trimming pared 3 bases from V and 0 bases from J, leaving 9 bases between. Germline CDR1 and CDR2: MGHDK and SYGVNS. CDR3 in DNA: TGTGCCAGCAGTGACTCCAGCGTCTCCTACAATGAGCAGTTCTTC. It codes for CASSDSSVSYNEQFF.

The chain employs TRBV2 and TRBJ2-5; TRBD1 aligns across 9 bases. This CDR3 is built from 18 residues. CDR1 and CDR2 (germline): SNHLY, FYNNEI. V trimming: 7 bases; J trimming: 0 bases; junction bases outside the gene matches: 15. This CDR3 reads CASTAGTGFPDHQETQYF. The CDR3 bases are TGTGCCAGCACGGCCGGGACAGGGTTCCCCGATCACCAAGAGACCCAGTACTTC.

V and J are TRBV2 and TRBJ2-3, with D possibly being TRBD1 (5 bases). CDR1 SNHLY and CDR2 FYNNEI come from the germline V gene. This CDR3 comprises 15 residues. V gave up 7 bases and J gave up 0 bases, with 14 bases separating them. In DNA form, the CDR3 reads TGTGCCAGCACCGAAGGGGCAGCTAGCACAGATACGCAGTATTTT. Protein sequence: CASTEGAASTDTQYF. Drawing the rest from reference TRBV2 and TRBJ2-3, the complete variable domain is EPEVTQTPSHQVTQMGQEVILRCVPISNHLYFYWYRQILGQKVEFLVSFYNNEISEKSEIFDDQFSVERPDGSNFTLKIRSTKLEDSAMYFCASTEGAASTDTQYFGPGTRLTVL.

The J gene is TRBJ2-3, the V gene TRBV29-1; D ambiguous. V lost 7 bases and J lost 2, with 16 bases in between. The CDR3 sequence is 14 residues long. Germline V gene lookup returns CDR1 SQVTM and CDR2 ANQGSEA. CDR3 nucleotides: TGCAGCGCCCGAAGTGGGCTCTCCACAGATACGCAGTATTTT. Protein product: CSARSGLSTDTQYF.

The chain recombines TRBV28 with TRBJ1-2, with D unresolved. The CDR3 totals 14 residues. Trimming shortened V by 7 bases and J by 0 bases, and 12 bases separated the two germline ends. Germline assignment: CDR1 MDHEN and CDR2 SYDVKM. In DNA, the CDR3 is TGTGCCAGCAATCGTGGCGGAGCTAACTATGGCTACACCTTC. This sequence encodes CASNRGGANYGYTF.

V usage is TRBV30 and J usage is TRBJ2-1; 11 nucleotides line up with TRBD2. Germline assignment: CDR1 GTSNPN and CDR2 SVGIG (reference sequence). The junction had 7 bases not matched to a gene; V was cut back by 3 bases and J by 9 bases. The CDR3 covers 14 residues. This chain's CDR3 is CAWSLSGRAFEQFF. The CDR3 DNA is TGTGCCTGGAGCCTTAGCGGGAGGGCGTTTGAGCAGTTCTTC.

This clone showed up just once. The V call is TRBV6-4, the J call TRBJ2-3; 10 nucleotides match TRBD1. The V gene's germline CDR1 is MRHNA and CDR2 SNTAGT. This CDR3 comprises 13 residues. The V and J ends lost 10 bases and 2 bases, in that order; junction bases with no gene match: 3. The CDR3 is CATGTGDTDTQYF. The CDR3 DNA reads as TGTGCCACCGGGACAGGGGACACAGATACGCAGTATTTT.

This chain connects TRBV24-1 to TRBJ2-1; 8 nucleotides agree with TRBD1. V gave up 4 bases and J gave up 0 bases; unmatched junction bases: 7. This CDR3 has 17 residues. In germline, CDR1 is KGHDR, CDR2 SFDVKD. The CDR3 nucleotides are TGTGCCACCAGTGACCCCACAGGGGGAAGCTCCTACAATGAGCAGTTCTTC. This codes for CATSDPTGGSSYNEQFF.

This clone appeared a few times. V usage is TRBV20-1 and J usage is TRBJ2-1, with TRBD2 matching 13 bases. CDR1 DFQATT and CDR2 SNEGSKA come from the germline V gene (reference sequence). V lost 3 bases, J lost 6 bases, and 8 bases stayed unmatched. This CDR3 is built from 16 residues. CDR3 protein: CSASELAGGPGNEQFF. CDR3 sequence (DNA): TGCAGTGCTAGTGAACTAGCGGGAGGGCCCGGCAATGAGCAGTTCTTC.

The gene calls are TRBV2 and TRBJ1-1; D is ambiguous. With 3 bases removed from V and 5 bases from J, the gap between germline ends came to 7 bases. CDR1 is SNHLY, CDR2 FYNNEI, per germline. The CDR3 extends over 12 amino acids. The DNA for the CDR3 is TGTGCCAGCAGTGATTTCAGTACTGAAGCTTTCTTT. It specifies CASSDFSTEAFF.